This passage covers 6 T cell receptor beta chains from one sample sequenced in a study of blood T cell repertoires in COVID-19. Using immunoSEQ multiplex PCR, the repertoire was profiled, and TCRdb retains in-frame clones only, with some absent. This table has some 91,000 clones, around four fifths appearing once. What was sequenced was peripheral blood. The receptors come from a human donor in a cohort sampled during active COVID-19.

The V call is TRBV6-6, the J call TRBJ1-6, with 9 bases aligning to TRBD1. The CDR3 has 15 residues. Germline CDR1 MNHNY, CDR2 SVGAGI (reference sequence). V was pared by 6 bases and J by 7 bases, with 7 bases of the junction left unmatched. CDR3 coding DNA: TGTGCCAGCAGGAGCCCAGGACAGGGGAATTCACCCCTCCACTTT. Translated: CASRSPGQGNSPLHF.

The count of this clone is one. The chain couples TRBV9 to TRBJ2-7, with 12 bases that match TRBD1. With 0 bases clipped from V and 5 bases from J, the junction kept 9 bases outside the gene matches. In germline, CDR1 is SGDLS, CDR2 YYNGEE. The CDR3 contains 17 residues. The CDR3 coding sequence is TGTGCCAGCAGCGTAGGAGGGACAGGGGGCATGATACACGAGCAGTACTTC. Translated, it gives CASSVGGTGGMIHEQYF.

This clone has only a few counts. J is TRBJ2-1 and V is TRBV2; a possible D gene is TRBD2 (5 bases). The CDR3 extends over 12 amino acids. Deletions cut 11 bases from V and 5 bases from J, with 13 bases between. Looked up from germline, CDR1 is SNHLY and CDR2 is FYNNEI. The CDR3 region has the DNA TGTGCCGGATCACGGGATAACAATGAGCAGTTCTTC. It codes for CAGSRDNNEQFF. Full variable domain (missing parts from reference TRBV2 and TRBJ2-1): EPEVTQTPSHQVTQMGQEVILRCVPISNHLYFYWYRQILGQKVEFLVSFYNNEISEKSEIFDDQFSVERPDGSNFTLKIRSTKLEDSAMYFCAGSRDNNEQFFGPGTRLTVL.

J is TRBJ2-2 and V is TRBV7-9, with TRBD2 matching 11 bases. Germline CDR1 reads SEHNR; CDR2 reads FQNEAQ (reference sequence). Losses at the gene ends were 5 bases for V and 4 bases for J; bases not matched to a gene: 3. The CDR3 length is 15 residues. CDR3 in amino acids: CASSLGLAVTGELFF. The CDR3 DNA sequence: TGTGCCAGCAGCCTGGGACTAGCGGTCACCGGGGAGCTGTTTTTT.

The rearrangement uses TRBV5-4 and TRBJ1-1; D perhaps matches TRBD1 (6 bases). CDR3 size: 15 residues. CDR1 and CDR2 (germline): SGHNT, YYREEE (reference sequence). V was shortened by 0 bases and J by 1 base, with 10 bases between the two germline ends. The CDR3, as DNA: TGTGCCAGCAGCTTGGCGGTACAGGGGAACACTGAAGCTTTCTTT. Its protein is CASSLAVQGNTEAFF. The full variable domain, completed using reference TRBV5-4 and TRBJ1-1, is ETGVTQSPTHLIKTRGQQVTLRCSSQSGHNTVSWYQQALGQGPQFIFQYYREEENGRGNFPPRFSGLQFPNYSSELNVNALELDDSALYLCASSLAVQGNTEAFFGQGTRLTVV.

As to this clone: At the DNA level, this CDR3 is encoded by other sequences in the same sample as well. This chain uses TRBV19 with TRBJ1-5, with 10 positions matching TRBD1. V was pared by 8 bases and J by 2 bases, with 3 bases of the junction left unmatched. From germline, CDR1 is LNHDA and CDR2 SQIVND (reference sequence). The CDR3 sequence is 14 residues long. This CDR3 is CASSGTGGNQPQHF. DNA of the CDR3: TGTGCCAGTTCTGGGACAGGGGGCAATCAGCCCCAGCATTTT.